The rows below give T cell receptor beta chains drawn from one sample of a study of cytomegalovirus exposure and HLA in healthy donors. Libraries were prepared by immunoSEQ multiplex PCR; TCRdb keeps only in-frame clonotypes and omits some of them. The table records over 150,000 clones, 75% to 90% of them present only once. The sequenced sample consisted of PBMCs. All receptors derive from a human donor in good health. The CDR3 runs from the conserved cysteine through the conserved F or W. Fields, in order: J gene, clone size, D gene, V gene, CDR3 protein, CDR3 DNA. The D gene is left open where the match is weak. Some rows mark clone size as missing; the rest say once, few, many or name a class of expanded clone.

>TRBJ1-1|-|-|TRBV19
CASSIGLTRQAFF
TGTGCCAGTAGTATAGGCCTAACGCGGCAAGCTTTCTTT
>TRBJ2-5|-|-|TRBV2
CASSQGLSLETQYF
TGTGCCAGCAGTCAAGGCCTTAGCTTGGAGACCCAGTACTTC
>TRBJ2-5|-|TRBD2|TRBV19
CASSITAGGTMETQYF
TGTGCCAGTAGTATAACAGCGGGGGGGACGATGGAGACCCAGTACTTC
>TRBJ2-5|-|TRBD1|TRBV23-1
CASSRTAQGEETQYF
TGCGCCAGCAGTCGAACCGCCCAGGGGGAAGAGACCCAGTACTTC
>TRBJ2-1|-|-|TRBV5-6
CASSLWVAGDHNEQFF
TGTGCCAGCAGCTTATGGGTCGCGGGTGACCACAATGAGCAGTTCTTC
>TRBJ2-7|-|TRBD1|TRBV6-5
CASRTGQALYEQYF
TGTGCCAGCAGAACGGGACAGGCCCTTTACGAGCAGTACTTC
>TRBJ1-1|-|-|TRBV5-4
CASSVAGLTEAFF
TGTGCCAGCAGTGTCGCAGGGTTAACTGAAGCTTTCTTT
>TRBJ2-1|-|-|TRBV7-2
CASSLEGLGGNEQFF
TGTGCCAGCAGCTTAGAAGGGTTAGGGGGCAATGAGCAGTTCTTC
>TRBJ2-2|once|TRBD2|TRBV4-3
CASSQEPRTSGGGIGELFF
TGCGCCAGCAGCCAGGAACCACGGACTAGCGGGGGGGGGATCGGGGAGCTGTTTTTT
>TRBJ2-1|-|-|TRBV7-9
CAYETGQLQFF
TGTGCCTATGAGACGGGACAACTACAGTTCTTC
>TRBJ2-3|few|TRBD1|TRBV7-9
CASSRDRTTDTQYF
TGTGCCAGCAGCCGGGACAGGACCACAGATACGCAGTATTTT
>TRBJ1-6|-|TRBD1|TRBV19
CASSGGQPNSPLHF
TGTGCCAGTAGCGGGGGACAGCCGAATTCACCCCTCCACTTT
>TRBJ1-2|few|TRBD1|TRBV27
CASSLWGTLQGNYGYPF
TGTGCCAGCAGCTTATGGGGAACTCTACAGGGGAACTATGGCTACCCCTTC
>TRBJ1-4|-|-|TRBV13
CASSLATTNEKLFF
TGTGCCAGCAGCTTAGCAACAACTAATGAAAAACTGTTTTTT
>TRBJ2-7|few|-|TRBV27
CASSLSIQESSYEQYF
TGTGCCAGCAGTTTATCGATACAGGAAAGCTCCTACGAGCAGTACTTC
>TRBJ2-6|-|-|TRBV7-9
CASSLLTGGANVLTF
TGTGCCAGCAGCTTACTGACGGGTGGGGCCAACGTCCTGACTTTC
>TRBJ2-7|-|-|TRBV9
CASSVVYEQYF
TGTGCCAGCAGCGTAGTATACGAGCAGTACTTC
>TRBJ1-1|-|-|TRBV29-1
CSVVGQGRTEAFF
TGCAGCGTTGTAGGCCAGGGTAGGACTGAAGCTTTCTTT
>TRBJ2-7|-|TRBD2|TRBV4-2
CASSQDPSGAYEQYF
TGTGCCAGCAGCCAAGATCCCAGCGGGGCGTACGAGCAGTACTTC
>TRBJ2-7|-|-|TRBV6-1
CASNYQTYYEQYF
TGTGCCAGCAACTATCAAACCTACTACGAGCAGTACTTC
>TRBJ2-2|once|TRBD2|TRBV7-2
CASSVAGGRGTGELFF
TGTGCCAGCAGCGTAGCGGGGGGGCGTGGCACCGGGGAGCTGTTTTTT
>TRBJ1-1|-|-|TRBV10-3
CATSMRGQPAGTEAFF
TGTGCCACCTCGATGAGGGGACAACCGGCGGGCACTGAAGCTTTCTTT
>TRBJ1-2|-|-|TRBV10-3
CAISVYEGVGYGYTF
TGTGCCATCAGTGTGTATGAGGGCGTAGGCTATGGCTACACCTTC